Listed here are 15 T cell receptor beta chains from one sample, sequenced in a study of vaccination and CD4 T cells after COVID-19 (dated by TCRdb to about 2022). Library generation was performed with PCR. The run used an Illumina iSeq 100. DNA from cultured CD4+ T cells underwent TCR sequencing with the Oncomine TCR Beta short-read assay at the Johns Hopkins FTIC core. TCRdb itself trimmed the public reads at Q25 with fastp, ran MiXCR and retained productive beta chains. CDR3 protein duplicates are merged, each entry listing the most common genes and DNA. This sample holds approximately 15,000 distinct CDR3 sequences; 51% were observed only once. The ten top clones hold roughly an eighth of the sample. No cognate antigen is known for these TCRs. In light of the paper, this sample's treatment or condition label describes: roughly nine-day PBMC culture with coronavirus spike peptide pools or control peptides (ViraFEST assay).

Material: CD4+ T cells from blood, cultured in vitro. The receptors come from a human donor who had recovered from COVID-19.

This clonotype was found a few times. This rearrangement joins TRBV6-1 to TRBJ2-5; a weak D match, TRBD1 (6 bases). The CDR3 loop spans 14 amino acids. Germline values: CDR1 MNHNS, CDR2 SASEGT. V shed 4 bases and J shed 7 bases, with 16 bases lying between them. The DNA for the CDR3 is TGTGCCAGCAGTGGAACAGGGTCCGGTGTGACCCAGTACTTC. It yields the protein CASSGTGSGVTQYF.

This clonotype came up a few times. The rearrangement links TRBV20-1 to TRBJ1-1, with D possibly being TRBD1 (6 bases). The CDR3 sequence is 14 residues long. Per the germline V gene, CDR1 is DFQATT and CDR2 is SNEGSKA (reference sequence). Trimming removed 0 bases at V and 5 bases at J, with 13 bases between. The CDR3 reads CSARDLTGRTEAFF. DNA for the CDR3: TGCAGTGCTAGAGATCTCACAGGGAGGACTGAAGCTTTCTTT.

This clonotype was detected a few times. The CDR3 reads CASSPGRTGTEKLFF. CDR3 coding DNA: TGTGCCAGCAGCCCGGGGCGGACAGGGACTGAAAAACTGTTTTTT. The chain has TRBV11-3 and TRBJ1-4; 8 positions agree with TRBD1. V was clipped by 5 bases and J by 7 bases; unmatched bases: 9. The CDR3 spans 15 residues. From germline, CDR1 is SGHNT and CDR2 YENEEA.

A few counts support this clonotype. This chain joins TRBV7-8 and TRBJ2-2; D gene ambiguous. Trimming pared 2 bases from V and 2 bases from J, leaving 9 bases between. Germline V gene lookup returns CDR1 SGHVS and CDR2 FQNEAQ. The length of the CDR3 is 15 residues. This CDR3 reads CASSLNGVNTGELFF. The CDR3 DNA follows: TGTGCCAGCAGCTTAAATGGGGTAAACACCGGGGAGCTGTTTTTT.

The gene calls are TRBV19 and TRBJ2-2, with D maybe TRBD2 (5 bases). Germline loops: CDR1 LNHDA, CDR2 SQIVND (reference sequence). V lost 3 bases and J lost 7, with 27 bases in between. The CDR3 loop spans 19 amino acids. The CDR3 loop reads CASSIRFYGRLQAGGELFF. CDR3 bases: TGTGCCAGTAGTATCAGGTTTTATGGTCGGCTCCAGGCGGGCGGGGAGCTGTTTTTT.

This clonotype was observed a few times. This chain joins TRBV6-2 or TRBV6-3 and TRBJ2-5; 10 bases map to TRBD1. The germline V gene has CDR1 MNHEY and CDR2 SVGEGT. This CDR3 contains 15 residues. J gave up 4 bases and V 6 bases, and 8 bases lay outside the gene matches. The CDR3, as DNA: TGTGCCAGCAGCCCCGACAGGGGGCAGGGAGAGACCCAGTACTTC. It encodes CASSPDRGQGETQYF.

The chain combines TRBV6-1 with TRBJ1-5; 9 bases are shared with TRBD1. Trimming took 6 bases from V and 1 from J; bases not matched to a gene: 1. The CDR3 covers 14 residues. From germline, CDR1 is MNHNS and CDR2 SASEGT. The CDR3 DNA follows: TGTGCCAGCAGAACAGGGGGCAGCAATCAGCCCCAGCATTTT. Translating gives CASRTGGSNQPQHF.

This chain links TRBV5-1 with TRBJ2-2; D is possibly TRBD1 (6 bases). The V gene's germline CDR1 is SGHRS and CDR2 YFSETQ. The length of the CDR3 is 14 residues. Trimming stripped 4 bases from V and 1 base from J, with 8 bases between. The CDR3 loop is CASSPTGNTGELFF. The CDR3 bases are TGCGCCAGCAGCCCGACAGGGAACACCGGGGAGCTGTTTTTT.

This chain links TRBV11-2 with TRBJ1-1; D is ambiguous. The V end lost 1 base, the J end lost 0 bases, and 3 bases lay between the germline ends. The germline CDR1 and CDR2 sequences are SGHAT and FQNNGV. The CDR3 consists of 13 residues. Written as DNA, the CDR3 is TGTGCCAGCAGCTTAGGCTTGAACACTGAAGCTTTCTTT. The encoded protein is CASSLGLNTEAFF.

This chain joins TRBV18 and TRBJ2-7, with D possibly being TRBD1 (7 bases). Trimming pared 3 bases from V and 6 bases from J, leaving 12 bases between. The CDR3 is 13 amino acids. Per germline, CDR1 KGHSH and CDR2 LQKENI. This CDR3 is CASSPTGTAEQYF. The CDR3, as DNA: TGTGCCAGCTCACCGACAGGGACTGCCGAGCAGTACTTC.

This chain joins TRBV19 and TRBJ2-1; 9 positions agree with TRBD2. The CDR3 runs 15 residues. The V gene end was trimmed by 3 bases and the J gene end by 5 bases; junction bases not matched to a gene: 5. Germline assignment: CDR1 LNHDA and CDR2 SQIVND (reference sequence). The CDR3: CASSMSSGTNNEQFF. As DNA, the CDR3 is TGTGCCAGTAGTATGTCTAGCGGGACTAACAATGAGCAGTTCTTC.

The chain employs TRBV6-1 and TRBJ2-1; TRBD2 aligns across 7 bases. V shed 7 bases, J shed 7 bases, and the junction held 10 bases outside the gene matches. Germline CDR1 reads MNHNS; CDR2 reads SASEGT. The CDR3 contains 14 residues. CDR3 sequence: CASILTGGGNEQFF. Written as DNA, the CDR3 is TGTGCCAGCATTTTGACGGGGGGAGGGAATGAGCAGTTCTTC.

This rearrangement joins TRBV15 to TRBJ2-5; no clear D. This CDR3 comprises 11 residues. Germline V gives CDR1 LNHNV, CDR2 YYDKDF (reference sequence). Trimming cost V 0 bases and J 4 bases, with 0 bases left between them. CDR3 sequence (DNA): TGTGCCACCAGCAGAGAAGAGACCCAGTACTTC. It codes for CATSREETQYF.

The chain links TRBV19 to TRBJ2-5; D tentatively reads TRBD1 or TRBD2 (6 bases each). Trimming left V 5 bases short and J 5 bases short, with 27 bases between. Germline CDR1 LNHDA, CDR2 SQIVND (reference sequence). This CDR3 spans 18 amino acids. This CDR3 reads CASSQRASGGTTGETQYF. The CDR3 DNA reads as TGTGCCAGTAGTCAACGGGCTAGTGGGGGGACCACAGGGGAGACCCAGTACTTC.

The chain links TRBV30 to TRBJ2-4, with unresolved D. CDR3 length equals 15 residues. Germline CDR1 is GTSNPN and CDR2 is SVGIG (reference sequence). Deletions cut 2 bases from V and 2 bases from J, with 13 bases between. The CDR3 is CAWSQSPITKNIQYF. The CDR3 DNA follows: TGTGCCTGGAGTCAGTCCCCTATTACCAAAAACATTCAGTACTTC.